This TCR beta chain emerged from a study of blood T cells in healthy people across ages. This clonotype was seen at least ten times. Through a sample-barcoded 5' primer and a J-beta primer mix, a second PCR was run for roughly 6 to 11 cycles. TCRdb called the 5' RACE reads again in MiXCR, with one record for every CDR3 protein. This sample yields about 930,000 distinct CDR3 sequences, of which about 27% are seen a single time; 9.5% to 13% belongs to the top ten. Trimming left V 0 bases short and J 4 bases short, with 11 bases between. In germline, CDR1 is SGHRS, CDR2 YFSETQ. CDR3 length equals 16 residues. These data also featured in a second study, about T cells of mothers and their children.

The rearrangement uses TRBV5-1 and TRBJ2-6; tentatively, D is TRBD2 (5 bases). The sequence was obtained from a woman aged 40-49 years in good health. Sequencing used blood. CDR3 bases: TGCGCCAGCAGCTTGGCCGGACTTGCCGGGGCCAACGTCCTGACTTTC. It yields the protein CASSLAGLAGANVLTF.